Listed below are T cell receptor beta chains from one sample, sequenced in a study of blood T cell repertoires in COVID-19. TCRdb keeps only in-frame clones here, not all; method: immunoSEQ multiplex PCR. Of about 59,000 clones in the sample, roughly 78% were seen once. Sequencing was carried out using peripheral blood. The receptors come from a man aged 60-69 years with acute or convalescent COVID-19. CDR3s include the opening cysteine and the closing phenylalanine or tryptophan. D genes are given only for firm matches. Not all rows give a size; the values are once, few, many and, for expanded clones, a class.

abundance: once; v_gene: TRBV5-1; j_gene: TRBJ2-1; d_gene: .; CDR3aa: CASSLLPGDTSGEQFF; CDR3nt: TGCGCCAGCAGCTTGCTCCCGGGGGATACTTCGGGTGAGCAGTTCTTC
abundance: .; v_gene: TRBV6-2/TRBV6-3; j_gene: TRBJ2-7; d_gene: TRBD2; CDR3aa: CASSYSIGTITYEQYF; CDR3nt: TGTGCCAGCAGTTACTCGATCGGGACTATCACCTACGAGCAGTACTTC
abundance: .; v_gene: TRBV12-3/TRBV12-4; j_gene: TRBJ2-5; d_gene: .; CDR3aa: CASSVQGKETQYF; CDR3nt: TGTGCCAGCAGCGTCCAGGGTAAAGAGACCCAGTACTTC
abundance: .; v_gene: TRBV18; j_gene: TRBJ2-2; d_gene: .; CDR3aa: CASSPQWWNTGELFF; CDR3nt: TGTGCCAGCTCCCCCCAGTGGTGGAACACCGGGGAGCTGTTTTTT
abundance: few; v_gene: TRBV4-1; j_gene: TRBJ2-1; d_gene: TRBD2; CDR3aa: CASRTLAGVLSNEQFF; CDR3nt: TGCGCCAGCAGAACCCTAGCGGGAGTACTTAGCAATGAGCAGTTCTTC
abundance: .; v_gene: TRBV18; j_gene: TRBJ2-5; d_gene: TRBD1; CDR3aa: CASSPNGQGDQETQYF; CDR3nt: TGTGCCAGCTCACCTAACGGGCAGGGGGATCAAGAGACCCAGTACTTC
abundance: .; v_gene: TRBV5-1; j_gene: TRBJ1-4; d_gene: .; CDR3aa: CASSLAENLAGGTDNEKLFF; CDR3nt: TGCGCCAGCAGCTTGGCAGAAAATTTGGCAGGCGGGACGGATAATGAAAAACTGTTTTTT
abundance: .; v_gene: TRBV19; j_gene: TRBJ2-7; d_gene: TRBD2; CDR3aa: CASSIDLLAGEQYF; CDR3nt: TGTGCCAGTAGTATAGATCTACTAGCGGGAGAGCAGTACTTC
abundance: .; v_gene: TRBV3-1/TRBV3-2; j_gene: TRBJ2-7; d_gene: TRBD2; CDR3aa: CASSRRTSGRNEQYF; CDR3nt: TGTGCCAGCAGCCGCCGGACTAGCGGGAGAAACGAGCAGTACTTC
abundance: few; v_gene: TRBV5-4; j_gene: TRBJ1-1; d_gene: .; CDR3aa: CAPGIGFF; CDR3nt: TGTGCCCCAGGGATCGGTTTCTTT
abundance: .; v_gene: TRBV28; j_gene: TRBJ1-2; d_gene: .; CDR3aa: CASSSGGGYTF; CDR3nt: TGTGCCAGCAGTAGCGGTGGCGGCTACACCTTC
abundance: few; v_gene: TRBV7-2; j_gene: TRBJ1-5; d_gene: TRBD1; CDR3aa: CASSLEQGGNQPQHF; CDR3nt: TGTGCCAGCAGCTTAGAACAGGGGGGCAATCAGCCCCAGCATTTT
abundance: .; v_gene: TRBV6-5; j_gene: TRBJ2-1; d_gene: .; CDR3aa: CASSYRDYNEQFF; CDR3nt: TGTGCCAGCAGTTACCGGGACTACAATGAGCAGTTCTTC
abundance: .; v_gene: TRBV15; j_gene: TRBJ1-6; d_gene: TRBD1; CDR3aa: CATSPRQGVTYNSPLHF; CDR3nt: TGTGCCACCAGCCCCCGACAGGGAGTAACCTATAATTCACCCCTCCACTTT
abundance: few; v_gene: TRBV6-5; j_gene: TRBJ2-1; d_gene: .; CDR3aa: CASSYGATRSYNEQFF; CDR3nt: TGTGCCAGCAGTTACGGAGCGACTCGCTCCTACAATGAGCAGTTCTTC
abundance: .; v_gene: TRBV2; j_gene: TRBJ1-4; d_gene: TRBD1; CDR3aa: CASSRDRGTNEKLFF; CDR3nt: TGTGCCAGCAGCCGAGACAGGGGAACTAATGAAAAACTGTTTTTT
abundance: .; v_gene: TRBV19; j_gene: TRBJ2-1; d_gene: TRBD2; CDR3aa: CASSRTSAGDEQFF; CDR3nt: TGTGCCAGTAGTAGGACTAGCGCGGGGGATGAGCAGTTCTTC
abundance: .; v_gene: TRBV19; j_gene: TRBJ2-6; d_gene: .; CDR3aa: CASSGGPSGLSGANVLTF; CDR3nt: TGTGCCAGTAGTGGGGGCCCTAGTGGCTTATCTGGGGCCAACGTCCTGACTTTC
abundance: .; v_gene: TRBV2; j_gene: TRBJ2-2; d_gene: TRBD1; CDR3aa: CASTRGRPGELFF; CDR3nt: TGTGCCAGCACGAGGGGGCGCCCCGGGGAGCTGTTTTTT
abundance: .; v_gene: TRBV5-1; j_gene: TRBJ1-2; d_gene: .; CDR3aa: CASSIREPFDGYTF; CDR3nt: TGCGCCAGCTCTATCAGGGAACCGTTTGATGGCTACACCTTC
abundance: .; v_gene: TRBV28; j_gene: TRBJ2-7; d_gene: TRBD2; CDR3aa: CASSSRTSGRIYEQYF; CDR3nt: TGTGCCAGCAGTTCGAGGACTAGCGGGAGGATCTACGAGCAGTACTTC
abundance: .; v_gene: TRBV7-3; j_gene: TRBJ2-5; d_gene: .; CDR3aa: CASSGGMQETQYF; CDR3nt: TGTGCCAGCAGCGGCGGGATGCAAGAGACCCAGTACTTC
abundance: once; v_gene: TRBV5-1; j_gene: TRBJ2-4; d_gene: TRBD1; CDR3aa: CASSLGGQQGLNIQYF; CDR3nt: TGCGCCAGCAGCTTGGGAGGCCAACAGGGGTTAAACATTCAGTACTTC
abundance: .; v_gene: TRBV5-4; j_gene: TRBJ2-2; d_gene: .; CDR3aa: CASSSGQNTGELFF; CDR3nt: TGTGCCAGCAGCTCGGGACAGAACACCGGGGAGCTGTTTTTT
abundance: .; v_gene: TRBV6-2/TRBV6-3; j_gene: TRBJ2-7; d_gene: TRBD2; CDR3aa: CASSWSGRASYEQYF; CDR3nt: TGTGCCAGCAGTTGGAGCGGGAGGGCTTCCTACGAGCAGTACTTC
abundance: .; v_gene: TRBV11-2; j_gene: TRBJ2-7; d_gene: TRBD1; CDR3aa: CASRLTGGSTNEQYF; CDR3nt: TGTGCCAGCAGATTGACAGGGGGCAGTACCAACGAGCAGTACTTC
abundance: few; v_gene: TRBV27; j_gene: TRBJ1-2; d_gene: .; CDR3aa: CASSWGVTNYGYTF; CDR3nt: TGTGCCAGCAGTTGGGGGGTGACGAACTATGGCTACACCTTC
abundance: .; v_gene: TRBV28; j_gene: TRBJ1-5; d_gene: TRBD1; CDR3aa: CASVTGAYSNQPQHF; CDR3nt: TGTGCCAGCGTGACAGGGGCCTATAGCAATCAGCCCCAGCATTTT
abundance: .; v_gene: TRBV2; j_gene: TRBJ1-2; d_gene: .; CDR3aa: CASSEVKNTNYGYTF; CDR3nt: TGTGCCAGCAGTGAAGTTAAAAACACTAACTATGGCTACACCTTC
abundance: .; v_gene: TRBV29-1; j_gene: TRBJ2-3; d_gene: .; CDR3aa: CSGEQDGRDTQYF; CDR3nt: TGCAGCGGGGAACAGGACGGACGAGATACGCAGTATTTT
abundance: many; v_gene: TRBV28; j_gene: TRBJ1-1; d_gene: TRBD1; CDR3aa: CASSLVAGGLNTEAFF; CDR3nt: TGTGCCAGCAGTTTAGTGGCAGGGGGCCTGAACACTGAAGCTTTCTTT
abundance: .; v_gene: TRBV5-1; j_gene: TRBJ2-5; d_gene: .; CDR3aa: CASSLASGKETQYF; CDR3nt: TGCGCCAGCAGCTTGGCGTCAGGGAAAGAGACCCAGTACTTC
abundance: medium-sized; v_gene: TRBV2; j_gene: TRBJ1-5; d_gene: .; CDR3aa: CASSGLYPNQPQHF; CDR3nt: TGTGCCAGCAGTGGACTTTACCCCAATCAGCCCCAGCATTTT
abundance: .; v_gene: TRBV7-2; j_gene: TRBJ1-4; d_gene: .; CDR3aa: CASSLLTREEKLFF; CDR3nt: TGTGCCAGCAGCCTCTTAACTAGGGAAGAAAAACTGTTTTTT
abundance: .; v_gene: TRBV11-1; j_gene: TRBJ2-5; d_gene: TRBD1; CDR3aa: CVSTTTLTGMETQYF; CDR3nt: TGTGTCAGCACCACTACTTTGACAGGGATGGAGACCCAGTACTTC
abundance: .; v_gene: TRBV24-1; j_gene: TRBJ2-7; d_gene: .; CDR3aa: CAPPAHRVAIYEQYF; CDR3nt: TGTGCTCCACCAGCGCATCGGGTGGCGATCTACGAGCAGTACTTC
abundance: .; v_gene: TRBV7-8; j_gene: TRBJ2-3; d_gene: .; CDR3aa: CASSLVRLAERTDTQYF; CDR3nt: TGTGCCAGCAGCTTAGTGCGGCTAGCTGAGCGCACAGATACGCAGTATTTT
abundance: few; v_gene: TRBV5-3; j_gene: TRBJ2-7; d_gene: TRBD2; CDR3aa: CARSRPDTGLAAAPWEEQYF; CDR3nt: TGTGCCAGAAGCCGCCCTGATACCGGACTAGCGGCCGCCCCTTGGGAAGAGCAGTACTTC
abundance: .; v_gene: TRBV27; j_gene: TRBJ2-2; d_gene: TRBD2; CDR3aa: CASSSLTSGAGGELFF; CDR3nt: TGTGCCAGCAGTTCCCTAACTAGCGGGGCGGGCGGGGAGCTGTTTTTT
abundance: .; v_gene: TRBV7-2; j_gene: TRBJ2-2; d_gene: .; CDR3aa: CASRTRGGGGELFF; CDR3nt: TGTGCCAGCAGGACGAGGGGGGGAGGCGGGGAGCTGTTTTTT
abundance: .; v_gene: TRBV7-2; j_gene: TRBJ2-3; d_gene: .; CDR3aa: CASSLASSGVTDTQYF; CDR3nt: TGTGCCAGCAGCTTAGCTTCAAGCGGAGTCACAGATACGCAGTATTTT
abundance: .; v_gene: TRBV6-6; j_gene: TRBJ2-2; d_gene: TRBD1; CDR3aa: CASSSGRGRDTGELFF; CDR3nt: TGTGCCAGCAGTTCTGGCAGGGGGCGAGACACCGGGGAGCTGTTTTTT
abundance: .; v_gene: TRBV5-1; j_gene: TRBJ2-1; d_gene: TRBD2; CDR3aa: CASSLIAGRDEQFF; CDR3nt: TGCGCCAGCAGCTTAATAGCGGGAAGGGATGAGCAGTTCTTC
abundance: .; v_gene: TRBV7-9; j_gene: TRBJ2-2; d_gene: TRBD2; CDR3aa: CASNRAGANTGELFF; CDR3nt: TGTGCCAGCAACCGTGCGGGAGCGAACACCGGGGAGCTGTTTTTT
abundance: .; v_gene: TRBV19; j_gene: TRBJ1-2; d_gene: TRBD1; CDR3aa: CASQTDRGFRGYTF; CDR3nt: TGTGCCAGCCAGACGGACAGGGGCTTTCGCGGCTACACCTTC
abundance: once; v_gene: TRBV28; j_gene: TRBJ2-7; d_gene: TRBD1; CDR3aa: CASSFGGRGREQYF; CDR3nt: TGTGCCAGCAGTTTTGGGGGCAGGGGGAGAGAGCAGTACTTC
abundance: .; v_gene: TRBV29-1; j_gene: TRBJ1-1; d_gene: .; CDR3aa: CSAFTGSLGTEAFF; CDR3nt: TGCAGCGCTTTTACCGGGTCCCTGGGCACTGAAGCTTTCTTT
abundance: .; v_gene: TRBV30; j_gene: TRBJ2-7; d_gene: .; CDR3aa: CAWTAGGPRVEQYF; CDR3nt: TGTGCCTGGACTGCCGGGGGTCCCCGGGTCGAGCAGTACTTC
abundance: .; v_gene: TRBV28; j_gene: TRBJ2-4; d_gene: TRBD1; CDR3aa: CASSLENPRTGGLGLAKNIQYF; CDR3nt: TGTGCCAGCAGTTTAGAGAACCCAAGGACAGGGGGTCTCGGTTTGGCCAAAAACATTCAGTACTTC
abundance: .; v_gene: TRBV3-1/TRBV3-2; j_gene: TRBJ1-3; d_gene: .; CDR3aa: CASSQAWGAGNTIYF; CDR3nt: TGTGCCAGCAGCCAAGCTTGGGGGGCTGGAAACACCATATATTTT
abundance: .; v_gene: TRBV10-2; j_gene: TRBJ2-5; d_gene: TRBD2; CDR3aa: CASSDLAGGGGETQYF; CDR3nt: TGCGCCAGCAGTGACCTAGCGGGAGGGGGGGGAGAGACCCAGTACTTC
abundance: once; v_gene: TRBV25-1; j_gene: TRBJ1-3; d_gene: .; CDR3aa: CASFSSPGNTIYF; CDR3nt: TGTGCCAGCTTTTCGTCCCCTGGAAACACCATATATTTT
abundance: few; v_gene: TRBV5-1; j_gene: TRBJ2-7; d_gene: TRBD1; CDR3aa: CATPLDREPPEQYF; CDR3nt: TGCGCCACCCCATTGGACAGGGAACCTCCCGAGCAGTACTTC
abundance: once; v_gene: TRBV7-2; j_gene: TRBJ2-7; d_gene: .; CDR3aa: CASSFQQNYEQYF; CDR3nt: TGTGCCAGCAGCTTTCAACAGAACTACGAGCAGTACTTC
abundance: once; v_gene: TRBV20-1; j_gene: TRBJ1-4; d_gene: .; CDR3aa: CSAGEKLFF; CDR3nt: TGCAGTGCTGGCGAAAAACTGTTTTTT
abundance: .; v_gene: TRBV4-1; j_gene: TRBJ2-5; d_gene: TRBD1; CDR3aa: CASSQTGQGAYETQYF; CDR3nt: TGCGCCAGCAGCCAAACCGGACAGGGGGCGTATGAGACCCAGTACTTC
abundance: .; v_gene: TRBV11-2; j_gene: TRBJ1-6; d_gene: .; CDR3aa: CASSFSFADNSPLHF; CDR3nt: TGTGCCAGCAGCTTTTCGTTCGCAGATAATTCACCCCTCCACTTT
abundance: .; v_gene: TRBV18; j_gene: TRBJ2-1; d_gene: TRBD2; CDR3aa: CASSPVAGARGEQFF; CDR3nt: TGTGCCAGCTCACCAGTAGCGGGTGCACGGGGTGAGCAGTTCTTC
abundance: .; v_gene: TRBV6-5; j_gene: TRBJ2-5; d_gene: .; CDR3aa: CASFSPRDTQETQYF; CDR3nt: TGTGCCAGCTTTTCTCCGAGGGACACCCAAGAGACCCAGTACTTC